This TCR beta chain was found in a study of blood T cell repertoires in COVID-19. As for the study in general: Material from acute and convalescent COVID-19 was sourced from the United States, Italy and Spain.

Original processing notes: Researchers report that nucleated cell counts were estimated from reference gene primer amplification. Produced via immunoSEQ multiplex PCR; TCRdb's table is partial and in-frame only. For V, J and clone size, that table is used; D and trimming come from the DNA. The sample consists of around 79,000 clones, approximately 90% of them appearing once. V trimming: 3 bases; J trimming: 4 bases; junction bases outside the gene matches: 7. CDR3 length: 15 amino acids. Germline V gene data show CDR1 as SGDLS and CDR2 as YYNGEE. A few counts support this clone. The chain is built from TRBV9 and TRBJ2-3; 8 nucleotides line up with TRBD2. The source of this sequence is a man in his 70s with active or convalescent COVID-19. Sequenced sample: peripheral blood. The DNA for the CDR3 is TGTGCCAGCAGCGAAGGGACTAGATTGGCAGATACGCAGTATTTT. It yields the protein CASSEGTRLADTQYF.